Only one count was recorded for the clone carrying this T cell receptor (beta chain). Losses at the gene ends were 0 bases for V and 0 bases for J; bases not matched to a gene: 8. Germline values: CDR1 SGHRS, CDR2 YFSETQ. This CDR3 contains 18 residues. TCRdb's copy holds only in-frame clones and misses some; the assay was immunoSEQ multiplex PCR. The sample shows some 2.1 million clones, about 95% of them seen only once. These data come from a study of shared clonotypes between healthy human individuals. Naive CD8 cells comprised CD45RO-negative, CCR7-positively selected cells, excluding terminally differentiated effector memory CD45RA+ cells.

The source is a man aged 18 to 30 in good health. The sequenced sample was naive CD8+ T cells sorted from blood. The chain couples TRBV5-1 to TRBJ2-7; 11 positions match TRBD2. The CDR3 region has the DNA TGCGCCAGCAGCTTGGTCCCCGGGACTAGCGGACTCTCCTACGAGCAGTACTTC. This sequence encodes CASSLVPGTSGLSYEQYF.